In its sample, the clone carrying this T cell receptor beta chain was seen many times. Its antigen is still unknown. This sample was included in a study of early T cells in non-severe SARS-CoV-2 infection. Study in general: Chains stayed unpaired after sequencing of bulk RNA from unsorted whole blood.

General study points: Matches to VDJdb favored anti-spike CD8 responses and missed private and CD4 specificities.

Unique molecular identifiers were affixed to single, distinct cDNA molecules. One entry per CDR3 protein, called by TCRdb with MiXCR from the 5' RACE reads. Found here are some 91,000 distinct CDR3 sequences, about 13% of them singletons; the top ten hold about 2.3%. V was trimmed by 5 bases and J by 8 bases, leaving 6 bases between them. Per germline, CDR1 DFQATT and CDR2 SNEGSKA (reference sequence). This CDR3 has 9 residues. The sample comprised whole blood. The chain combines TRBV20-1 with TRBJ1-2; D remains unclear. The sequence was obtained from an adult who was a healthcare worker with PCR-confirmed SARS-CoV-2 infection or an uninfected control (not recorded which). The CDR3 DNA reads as TGCAGTGCTCCGGTGGGCTACACCTTC. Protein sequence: CSAPVGYTF.